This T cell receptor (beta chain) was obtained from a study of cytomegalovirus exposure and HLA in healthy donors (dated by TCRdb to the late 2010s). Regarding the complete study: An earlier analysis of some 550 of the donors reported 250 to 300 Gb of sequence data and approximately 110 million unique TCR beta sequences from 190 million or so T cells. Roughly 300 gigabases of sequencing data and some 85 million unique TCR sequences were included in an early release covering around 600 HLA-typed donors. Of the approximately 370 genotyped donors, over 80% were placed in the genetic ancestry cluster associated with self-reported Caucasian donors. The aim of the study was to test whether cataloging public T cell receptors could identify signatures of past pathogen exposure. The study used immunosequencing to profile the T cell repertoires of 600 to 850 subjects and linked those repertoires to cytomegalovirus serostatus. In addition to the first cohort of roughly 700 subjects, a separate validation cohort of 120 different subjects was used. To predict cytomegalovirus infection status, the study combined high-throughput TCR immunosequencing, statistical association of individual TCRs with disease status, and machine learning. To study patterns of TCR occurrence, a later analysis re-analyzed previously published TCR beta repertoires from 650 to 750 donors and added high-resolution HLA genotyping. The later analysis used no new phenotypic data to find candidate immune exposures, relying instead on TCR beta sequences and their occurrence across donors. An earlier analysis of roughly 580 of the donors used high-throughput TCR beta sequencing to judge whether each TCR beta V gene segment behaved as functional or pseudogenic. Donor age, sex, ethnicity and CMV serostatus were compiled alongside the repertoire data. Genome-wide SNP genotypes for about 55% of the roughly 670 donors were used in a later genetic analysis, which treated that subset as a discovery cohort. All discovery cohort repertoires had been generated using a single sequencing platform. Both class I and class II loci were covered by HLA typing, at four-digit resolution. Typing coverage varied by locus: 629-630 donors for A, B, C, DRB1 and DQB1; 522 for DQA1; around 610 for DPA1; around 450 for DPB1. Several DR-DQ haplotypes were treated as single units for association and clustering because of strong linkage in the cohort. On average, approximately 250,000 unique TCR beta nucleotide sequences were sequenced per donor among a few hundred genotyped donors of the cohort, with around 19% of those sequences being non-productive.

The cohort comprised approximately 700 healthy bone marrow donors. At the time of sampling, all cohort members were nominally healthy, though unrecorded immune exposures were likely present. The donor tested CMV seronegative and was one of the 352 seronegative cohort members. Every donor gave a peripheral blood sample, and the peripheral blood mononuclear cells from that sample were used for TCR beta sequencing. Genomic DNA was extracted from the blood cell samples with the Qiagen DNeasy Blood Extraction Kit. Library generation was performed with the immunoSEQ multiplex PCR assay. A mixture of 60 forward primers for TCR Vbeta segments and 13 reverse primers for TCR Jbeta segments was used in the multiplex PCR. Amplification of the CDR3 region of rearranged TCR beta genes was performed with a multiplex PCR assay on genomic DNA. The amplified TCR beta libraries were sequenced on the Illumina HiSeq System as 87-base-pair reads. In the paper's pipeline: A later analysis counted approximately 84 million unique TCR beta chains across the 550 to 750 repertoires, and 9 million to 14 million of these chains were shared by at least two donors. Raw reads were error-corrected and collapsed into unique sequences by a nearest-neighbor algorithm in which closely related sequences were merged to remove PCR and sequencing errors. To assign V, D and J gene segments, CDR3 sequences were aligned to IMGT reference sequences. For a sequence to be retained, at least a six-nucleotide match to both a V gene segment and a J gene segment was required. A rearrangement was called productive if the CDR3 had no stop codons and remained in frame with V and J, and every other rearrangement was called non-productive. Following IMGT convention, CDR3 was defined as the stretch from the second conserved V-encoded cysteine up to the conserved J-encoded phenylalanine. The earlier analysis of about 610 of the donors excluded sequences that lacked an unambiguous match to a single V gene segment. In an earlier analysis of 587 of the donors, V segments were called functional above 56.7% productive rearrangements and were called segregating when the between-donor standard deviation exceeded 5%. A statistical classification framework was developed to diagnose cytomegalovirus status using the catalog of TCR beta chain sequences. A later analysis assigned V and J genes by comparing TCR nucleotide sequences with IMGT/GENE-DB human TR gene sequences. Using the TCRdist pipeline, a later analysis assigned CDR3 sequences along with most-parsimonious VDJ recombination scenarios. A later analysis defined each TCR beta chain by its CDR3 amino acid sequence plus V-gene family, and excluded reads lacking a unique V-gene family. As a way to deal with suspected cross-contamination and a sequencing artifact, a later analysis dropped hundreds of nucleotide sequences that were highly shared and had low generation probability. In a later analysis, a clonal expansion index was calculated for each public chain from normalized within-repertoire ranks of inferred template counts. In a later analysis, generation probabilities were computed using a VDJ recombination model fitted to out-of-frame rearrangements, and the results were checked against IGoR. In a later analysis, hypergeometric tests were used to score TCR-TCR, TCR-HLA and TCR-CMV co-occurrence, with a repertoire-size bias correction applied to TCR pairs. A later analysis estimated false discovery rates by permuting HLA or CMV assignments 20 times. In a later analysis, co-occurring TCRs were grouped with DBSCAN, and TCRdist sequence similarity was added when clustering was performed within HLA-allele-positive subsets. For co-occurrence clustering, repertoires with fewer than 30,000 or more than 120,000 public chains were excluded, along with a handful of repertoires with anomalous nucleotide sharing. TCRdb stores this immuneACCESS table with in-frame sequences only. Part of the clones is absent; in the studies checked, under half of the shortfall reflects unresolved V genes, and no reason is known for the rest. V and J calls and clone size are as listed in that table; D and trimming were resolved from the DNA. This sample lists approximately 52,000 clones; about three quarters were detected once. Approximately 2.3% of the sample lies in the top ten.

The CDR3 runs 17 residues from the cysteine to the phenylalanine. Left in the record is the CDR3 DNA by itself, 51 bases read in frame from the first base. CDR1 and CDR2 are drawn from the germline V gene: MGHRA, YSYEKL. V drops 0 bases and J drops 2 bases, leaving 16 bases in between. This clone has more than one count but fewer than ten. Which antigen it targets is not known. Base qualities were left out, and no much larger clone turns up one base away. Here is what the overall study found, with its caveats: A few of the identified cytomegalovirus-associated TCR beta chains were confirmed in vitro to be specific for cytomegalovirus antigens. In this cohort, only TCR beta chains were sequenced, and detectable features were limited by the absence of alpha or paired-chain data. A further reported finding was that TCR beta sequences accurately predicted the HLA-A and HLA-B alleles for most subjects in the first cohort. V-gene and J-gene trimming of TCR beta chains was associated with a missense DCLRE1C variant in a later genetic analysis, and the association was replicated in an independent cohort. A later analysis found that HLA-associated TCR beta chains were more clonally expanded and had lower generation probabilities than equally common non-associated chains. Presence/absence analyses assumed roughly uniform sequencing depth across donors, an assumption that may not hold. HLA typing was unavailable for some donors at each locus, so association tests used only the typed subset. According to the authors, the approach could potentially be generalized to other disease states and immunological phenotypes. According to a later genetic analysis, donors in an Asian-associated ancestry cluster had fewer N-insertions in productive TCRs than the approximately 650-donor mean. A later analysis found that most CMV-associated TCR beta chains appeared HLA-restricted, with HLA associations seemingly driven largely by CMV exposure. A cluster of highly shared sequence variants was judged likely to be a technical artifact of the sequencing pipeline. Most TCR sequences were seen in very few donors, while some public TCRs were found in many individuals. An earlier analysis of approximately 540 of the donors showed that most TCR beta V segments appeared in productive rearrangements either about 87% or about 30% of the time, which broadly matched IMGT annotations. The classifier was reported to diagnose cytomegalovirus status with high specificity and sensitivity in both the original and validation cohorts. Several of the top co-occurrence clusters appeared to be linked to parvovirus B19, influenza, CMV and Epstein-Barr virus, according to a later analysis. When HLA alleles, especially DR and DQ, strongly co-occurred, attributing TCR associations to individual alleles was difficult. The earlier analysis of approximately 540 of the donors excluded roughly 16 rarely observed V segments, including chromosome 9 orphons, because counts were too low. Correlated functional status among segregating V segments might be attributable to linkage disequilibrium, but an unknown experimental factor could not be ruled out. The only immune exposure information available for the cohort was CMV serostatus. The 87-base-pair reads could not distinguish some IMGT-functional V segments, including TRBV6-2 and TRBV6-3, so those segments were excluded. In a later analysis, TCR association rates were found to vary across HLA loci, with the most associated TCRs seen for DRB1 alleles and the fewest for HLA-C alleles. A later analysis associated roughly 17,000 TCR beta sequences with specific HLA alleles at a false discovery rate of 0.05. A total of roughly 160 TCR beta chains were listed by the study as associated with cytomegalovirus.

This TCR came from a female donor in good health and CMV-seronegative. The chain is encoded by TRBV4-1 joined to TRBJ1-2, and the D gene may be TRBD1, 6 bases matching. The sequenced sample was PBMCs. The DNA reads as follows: TGCGCCAGCAGCCAAGATTACCAGGGGAGAACGAACTATGGCTACACCTTC. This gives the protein CASSQDYQGRTNYGYTF.